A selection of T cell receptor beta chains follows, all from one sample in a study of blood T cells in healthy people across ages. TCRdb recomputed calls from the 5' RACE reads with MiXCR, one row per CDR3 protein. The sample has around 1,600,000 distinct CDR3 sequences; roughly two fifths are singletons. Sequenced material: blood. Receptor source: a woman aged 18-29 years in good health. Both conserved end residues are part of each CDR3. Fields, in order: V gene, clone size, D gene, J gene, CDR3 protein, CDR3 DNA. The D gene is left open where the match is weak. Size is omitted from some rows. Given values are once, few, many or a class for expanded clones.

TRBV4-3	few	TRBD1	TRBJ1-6	CASSQGLRDRAAPLHF	TGCGCCAGCAGCCAAGGATTACGGGACAGGGCTGCACCCCTCCACTTT
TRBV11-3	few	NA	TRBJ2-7	CASSASAYNEQYF	TGTGCCAGCAGCGCCTCGGCCTACAATGAGCAGTACTTC
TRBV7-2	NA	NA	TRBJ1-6	CASSLESVSPLHF	TGTGCCAGCAGCTTAGAGTCGGTCTCACCCCTCCACTTT
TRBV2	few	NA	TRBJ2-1	CASQGTAGEQFF	TGTGCCAGCCAAGGGACCGCGGGAGAGCAGTTCTTC
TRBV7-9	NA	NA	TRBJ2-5	CASSRRTVQETQYF	TGTGCCAGCAGCCGTCGGACAGTCCAAGAGACCCAGTACTTC
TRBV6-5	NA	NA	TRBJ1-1	CASSYAWKGTTEAFF	TGTGCCAGCAGTTACGCGTGGAAGGGAACCACTGAAGCTTTCTTT
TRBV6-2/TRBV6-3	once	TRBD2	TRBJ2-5	CASSKGTSGQETQYF	TGTGCCAGCAGCAAGGGGACTAGCGGACAAGAGACCCAGTACTTC
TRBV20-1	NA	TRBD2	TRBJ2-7	CSAPPGLAYRYSYNEQYF	TGCAGTGCGCCTCCGGGACTAGCATACCGATACTCCTACAATGAGCAGTACTTC
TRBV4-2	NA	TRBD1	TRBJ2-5	CASGQSGTDQETQYF	TGTGCCAGCGGCCAATCCGGGACAGACCAAGAGACCCAGTACTTC
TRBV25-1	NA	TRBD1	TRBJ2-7	CASSDGTGPFYEQYF	TGTGCCAGCAGTGACGGGACAGGGCCCTTCTACGAGCAGTACTTC
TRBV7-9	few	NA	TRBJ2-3	CASSRGRETDTQYF	TGTGCCAGCAGTAGGGGAAGGGAAACAGATACGCAGTATTTT
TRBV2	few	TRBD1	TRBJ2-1	CASSEARRDRGLSTREQFF	TGTGCCAGCAGTGAAGCTAGACGAGACAGGGGGCTCTCTACAAGGGAGCAGTTCTTC
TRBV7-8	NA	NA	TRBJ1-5	CASSYSTGLNQPQHF	TGTGCCAGCAGCTACAGCACAGGGCTCAATCAGCCCCAGCATTTT
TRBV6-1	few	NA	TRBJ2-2	CASMRLVNTGELFF	TGTGCCAGCATGCGGCTAGTAAACACCGGGGAGCTGTTTTTT
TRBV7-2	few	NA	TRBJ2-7	CASSLGQGDLYEQYF	TGTGCCAGCAGCTTAGGTCAAGGGGATCTATACGAGCAGTACTTC
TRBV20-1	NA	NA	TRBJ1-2	CSARGPSNYGYTF	TGCAGTGCTAGGGGGCCCTCTAACTATGGCTACACCTTC
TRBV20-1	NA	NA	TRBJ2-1	CSARKEIVINEQFF	TGCAGTGCTAGAAAGGAGATAGTCATCAATGAGCAGTTCTTC
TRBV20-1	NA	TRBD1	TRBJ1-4	CSANPGQGATNEKLFF	TGCAGTGCAAACCCGGGACAGGGTGCAACTAATGAAAAACTGTTTTTT
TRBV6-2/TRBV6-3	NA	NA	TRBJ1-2	CASSPGPDDSYPFNYGYTF	TGTGCCAGCAGCCCCGGGCCGGATGACTCCTACCCTTTTAACTATGGCTACACCTTC
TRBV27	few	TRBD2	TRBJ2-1	CASSIGTSGRNEQFF	TGTGCCAGCAGTATTGGGACTAGCGGGAGGAATGAGCAGTTCTTC
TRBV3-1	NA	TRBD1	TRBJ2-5	CASSPIRDRGSLETQYF	TGTGCCAGCAGCCCCATCCGAGACAGGGGATCGTTAGAGACCCAGTACTTC
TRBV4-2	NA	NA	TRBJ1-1	CGSSQGAGNTEAFF	TGTGGCAGCAGCCAAGGTGCGGGTAACACTGAAGCTTTCTTT
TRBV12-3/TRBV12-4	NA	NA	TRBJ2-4	CASSLNAGRTKNIQYF	TGTGCCAGCAGTTTAAACGCAGGACGAACCAAAAACATTCAGTACTTC
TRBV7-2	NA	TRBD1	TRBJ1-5	CASSPRTGSQPQHF	TGTGCCAGCAGCCCCCGGACAGGTTCCCAGCCCCAGCATTTT
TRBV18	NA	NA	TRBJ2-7	CASSPFTGRPDNEQYF	TGTGCCAGCTCACCTTTCACAGGGCGCCCGGACAATGAGCAGTACTTC